This T cell receptor beta chain was sequenced for a study of beta chain features in type 1 diabetes (dated by TCRdb to the late 2010s). Describing the broader study: Mean age, gender distribution, total cell number and subset yield were not different between patients and healthy donors. Regulatory and stem cell-like memory subsets were obtained from only 8 patients and roughly 8 healthy donors, while naive and central memory subsets were obtained from all 30 or so donors. A total of 107,917,701 sorted cells were examined across all samples, and the number of cells per subset was strongly correlated with RNA yield. In the study, TCRB repertoires of sorted circulating CD4+ T cell subsets from recently diagnosed type 1 diabetes patients were compared with those of matched healthy donors. Overall study outcomes, separate from this receptor: Because the HLA sub-analyses included only small numbers of individuals, any influence of HLA type on TCRB rearrangement was left unresolved. The naive, central memory and regulatory TCRB repertoires appeared to resemble one another more closely among patients than among healthy donors. In all four CD4+ subsets, TCRB CDR3 length was moderately but significantly shorter in type 1 diabetes patients. At VDJ recombination sites, patients with type 1 diabetes made fewer insertions and deleted more nucleotides, a pattern implying thymic rearrangement abnormalities. Sequencing cDNA rather than genomic DNA could over-represent highly expressing activated cells, although activation and CD3 levels did not differ between groups. Shorter templates might have been favored by PCR, but patient and control samples were amplified and corrected together, so both groups would have been affected equally by any skew.

This clone has only a few counts. The specificity of this receptor is unknown. Nothing much larger sits one base from this clone, and base qualities are not available. Each donor gave one peripheral blood draw, roughly 110 mL on average, collected into heparinised tubes. Using a panel that included CD45RO, CCR7, CD25, CD127, CD95 and CD27, naive, central memory, regulatory and stem cell-like memory CD4+ T cells were sorted on a BD FACSAria II. Every sorted population had a purity above 95%. PBMCs were isolated right away by Lymphoprep density gradient centrifugation and were stained directly, without culture. So that batch effects would be minimized, each experiment stained and sorted samples in pairs, pairing one healthy donor with one patient. V is trimmed back by 2 bases and J by 14 bases, and the junction contains 10 bases that no gene match accounts for. From the cysteine up to the phenylalanine, the CDR3 has a length of 13 residues. CDR3 DNA is the only sequence kept; it has 39 bases, read in frame from the first base. CDR1 and CDR2 are read off the germline V gene as WSHSY and SAAADI.

The High Capacity cDNA Reverse Transcription Kit was used to reverse transcribe all of the isolated RNA, meaning that expressed TCRB transcripts were what got sequenced. Deep immunoSEQ sequencing was applied to naive, central memory and regulatory T cell samples, giving an average of around 3.8 million total reads per sample. Sorted cells were lysed in RLT buffer and RNA was extracted with DNase-treated RNeasy Micro or Mini kits, depending on cell number. To prevent cross-contamination, every cell subset was processed on its own, while patient and healthy donor samples were processed together. The immunoSEQ multiplex PCR was used to amplify TCRB sequences from cDNA, yielding 87-bp fragments that span the CDR3 region. Sequencing of the amplicons was performed on the Illumina HiSeq platform. The authors' pipeline ran thus. Synthetic template baselines were used to correct PCR bias computationally, reads within Hamming distance 2 were collapsed together, and singletons that could not be merged were discarded. By aligning reads against IMGT, V, D and J genes, CDR3 length, and insertions or deletions at six rearrangement sites were assigned. Within each subset, clonotype counts were normalized to sorted cell number, after which true diversity and Gini coefficients were computed with the tcR R package. The overlap coefficient, calculated on TCRB nucleotide sequences, was used to quantify repertoire sharing. Not all clones reach the TCRdb copy of this immuneACCESS table, which keeps in-frame sequences only. Checked studies attribute under half of the gap to unresolved V genes and leave the rest unexplained. D and trimming come from the DNA, and the V and J calls and clone size come from that table. The sample data list almost 350,000 clones, and around 9% of these were observed just once. Approximately 1% of the sample is taken by the ten largest.

This chain is built from TRBV10-2 and TRBJ2-3; 7 central bases correspond to TRBD1. This clonotype originated in a man aged 25 to 40 with type 1 diabetes. Sequencing was carried out using central memory CD4+ T cells from blood. The CDR3: CASSESKGQIPYF. The DNA sequence is given as TGCGCCAGCAGTGAGAGTAAGGGACAGATCCCGTATTTT.